This T cell receptor beta chain was identified during a study of OX40 agonist ivuxolimab in advanced cancers. Looking at the study overall: Administration of intravenous ivuxolimab to patients occurred every 2 weeks at 0.01 to 10 mg/kg. Notes on the study in general: Relative to CD4+ cells, CD8+ T cells on average had more expanded clones. Certain nonresponding patients likewise had low normalized T-cell clonal expansion.

For this clone: Its antigen is still unknown.

Here immunoSEQ multiplex PCR was the method, and the copy in TCRdb shows in-frame clones only, minus some. The repertoire holds 40,000 to 45,000 clones, with roughly nine tenths as singletons. The CDR3 is made up of 14 amino acids. Looked up from germline, CDR1 is MDHEN and CDR2 is SYDVKM. The V segment lost 2 bases and the J segment 5 bases; nucleotides outside the gene matches: 3. Baseline, cycle 4 day 1, and cycle 7 day 1 were the blood sampling points. V is TRBV28 and J is TRBJ1-5; 7 bases fit TRBD1. This clonotype originated in an adult with an advanced solid tumor such as melanoma, head and neck, liver or kidney cancer. The sequenced sample was CD4+ or CD8+ T cells sorted from blood, obtained in a trial of the OX40 agonist ivuxolimab. CDR3 sequence: CASSLLQGDQPQHF. The CDR3 coding sequence is TGTGCCAGCAGTTTACTTCAGGGGGATCAGCCCCAGCATTTT.